Listed below are T cell receptor beta chains from one sample, sequenced in a study of a mutant IDH1 vaccine in newly diagnosed glioma. These receptors have no identified antigens. Generated by immunoSEQ multiplex PCR, the TCRdb table keeps only in-frame clones and is missing some. This table holds under 40,000 clones, around 83% found once. Sequencing was performed on PBMCs, taken from a glioma patient whose treatment included an IDH1 peptide vaccine. All receptors come from a woman between 18 and 29 years old with glioma. CDR3s include the opening cysteine and the closing phenylalanine or tryptophan. Each record gives: V gene, D gene, J gene, clone size, CDR3 DNA, CDR3 protein. The D gene is left open where the match is weak. Clone size is not always given. Where it is, it says once, few, many or a class for expanded clones.

TRBV5-1	TRBD1	TRBJ1-4	-	TGCGCCAGCAGCTTGGCGGGACAGGGGGGGGAAAAACTGTTTTTT	CASSLAGQGGEKLFF
TRBV28	-	TRBJ2-6	once	TGTGCCAGCAGTTTAGGAGCTTCTGGGGCCAACGTCCTGACTTTC	CASSLGASGANVLTF
TRBV7-9	-	TRBJ1-4	-	TGTGCCAGCAGCTTAACACAGGGACTCGCAACTAATGAAAAACTGTTTTTT	CASSLTQGLATNEKLFF
TRBV19	-	TRBJ1-1	medium-sized	TGTGCCAGTGTCATATGGGGCACTGAAGCTTTCTTT	CASVIWGTEAFF
TRBV27	TRBD2	TRBJ2-1	-	TGTGCCAGCAGTGGGACTAGCGGCGCTTACAATGAGCAGTTCTTC	CASSGTSGAYNEQFF
TRBV7-9	-	TRBJ2-6	once	TGTGCCAGCAGCCTCTCGACTGGGGCCAACGTCCTGACTTTC	CASSLSTGANVLTF
TRBV4-1	-	TRBJ2-5	-	TGCGCCAGCAGCGAACGGACTTATGAAGAGACCCAGTACTTC	CASSERTYEETQYF
TRBV30	-	TRBJ1-6	-	TGTGCCTGGAATATCAGCCCTAATTCACCCCTCCACTTT	CAWNISPNSPLHF
TRBV7-2	-	TRBJ1-5	few	TGTGCCAGCAGCTTAGCCTCCAATCAGCCCCAGCATTTT	CASSLASNQPQHF
TRBV9	-	TRBJ1-4	-	TGTGCCAGCAGCGCGGACCGGGTCTTTAATGAAAAACTGTTTTTT	CASSADRVFNEKLFF
TRBV6-5	TRBD2	TRBJ2-1	-	TGTGCCAGCAGGGATGGACTAGCGGGGAACAATGAGCAGTTCTTC	CASRDGLAGNNEQFF
TRBV6-4	-	TRBJ2-6	few	TGTGCCAGCAGCAACAGGAGCTCTGGGGCCAACGTCCTGACTTTC	CASSNRSSGANVLTF
TRBV4-2	-	TRBJ2-5	-	TGTGCCAGCAGCCAGGAAGTCCGACAAGAGACCCAGTACTTC	CASSQEVRQETQYF
TRBV5-1	TRBD1	TRBJ1-3	-	TGCGCCAGCAGCGCCGGGACAGGCGACTCTGGAAACACCATATATTTT	CASSAGTGDSGNTIYF
TRBV5-6	TRBD2	TRBJ2-7	-	TGTGCCAGCAGCACAAGGACTAGTTTCGTAAACTCCTACGAGCAGTACTTC	CASSTRTSFVNSYEQYF
TRBV7-9	TRBD1	TRBJ2-2	-	TGTGCCAGCAGCTTAGGGACAGGGGCCCGAGGAGGCGGGGAGCTGTTTTTT	CASSLGTGARGGGELFF
TRBV27	TRBD2	TRBJ2-5	-	TGTGCCAGCAGTTCCTTAGCGGGGGGGGCGACCCAGTACTTC	CASSSLAGGATQYF
TRBV4-2	-	TRBJ2-2	-	TGTGCCAGCAGCTCCGGGACTTCGAACACCGGGGAGCTGTTTTTT	CASSSGTSNTGELFF
TRBV25-1	-	TRBJ1-2	-	TGTGCCAGCAGTCCGGGCCCCAGGGTTGGCTACACCTTC	CASSPGPRVGYTF
TRBV11-3	-	TRBJ2-7	-	TGTGCCAGCAGCTTAGGTGCCGGGGACGAGCAGTACTTC	CASSLGAGDEQYF
TRBV4-1	TRBD1	TRBJ2-7	-	TGCGCCAGCAGCCCGGGCGGAAAGACCGGGACAGGGTTATACGAGCAGTACTTC	CASSPGGKTGTGLYEQYF
TRBV5-1	TRBD1	TRBJ2-3	-	TGCGCCAGCAGCTTATCCATCGGGACAGGGTTTGGAGATACGCAGTATTTT	CASSLSIGTGFGDTQYF
TRBV19	-	TRBJ1-1	-	TGTGCCAGTAGCGATGGGGGGGCGACTTTCTTT	CASSDGGATFF
TRBV5-6	-	TRBJ1-4	-	TGTGCCAGCAGCGGGGGCGGTAATGAAAAACTGTTTTTT	CASSGGGNEKLFF
TRBV25-1	TRBD1	TRBJ2-1	once	TGTGCCAGCACCGGGACAGGTTTTTACAATGAGCAGTTCTTC	CASTGTGFYNEQFF
TRBV19	-	TRBJ1-1	-	TGTGCCAGTAGTAAACAGATGGGGGTGGCTTTCTTT	CASSKQMGVAFF
TRBV6-6	TRBD1	TRBJ1-5	-	TGTGCCAGCAGTTGGGACAGGATGGATCAGCCCCAGCATTTT	CASSWDRMDQPQHF